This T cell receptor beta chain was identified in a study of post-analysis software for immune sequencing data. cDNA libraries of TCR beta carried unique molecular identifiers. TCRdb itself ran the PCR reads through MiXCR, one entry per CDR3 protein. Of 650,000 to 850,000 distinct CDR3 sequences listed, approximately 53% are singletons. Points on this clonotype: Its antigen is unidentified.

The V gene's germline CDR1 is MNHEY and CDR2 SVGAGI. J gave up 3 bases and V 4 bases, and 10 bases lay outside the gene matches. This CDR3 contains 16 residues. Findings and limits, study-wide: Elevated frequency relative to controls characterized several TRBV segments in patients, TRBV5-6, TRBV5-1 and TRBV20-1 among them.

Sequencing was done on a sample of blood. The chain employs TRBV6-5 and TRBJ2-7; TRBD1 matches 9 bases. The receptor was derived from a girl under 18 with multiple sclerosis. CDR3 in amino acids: CASSSSPGQGYYEQYF. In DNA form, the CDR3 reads TGTGCCAGCAGTTCCTCACCGGGACAGGGCTACTACGAGCAGTACTTC.